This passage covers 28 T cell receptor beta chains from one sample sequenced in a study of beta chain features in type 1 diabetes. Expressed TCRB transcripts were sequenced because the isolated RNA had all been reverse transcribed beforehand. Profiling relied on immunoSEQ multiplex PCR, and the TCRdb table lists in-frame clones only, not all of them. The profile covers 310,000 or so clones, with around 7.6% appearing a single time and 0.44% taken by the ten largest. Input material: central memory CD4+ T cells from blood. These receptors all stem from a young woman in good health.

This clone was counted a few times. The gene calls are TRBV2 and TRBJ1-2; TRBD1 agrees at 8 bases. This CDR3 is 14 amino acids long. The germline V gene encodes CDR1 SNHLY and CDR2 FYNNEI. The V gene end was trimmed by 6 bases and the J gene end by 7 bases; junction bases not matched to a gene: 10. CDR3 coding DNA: TGTGCCAGCAGAAGGGACAGGTCGATCGGTGGCTACACCTTC. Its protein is CASRRDRSIGGYTF.

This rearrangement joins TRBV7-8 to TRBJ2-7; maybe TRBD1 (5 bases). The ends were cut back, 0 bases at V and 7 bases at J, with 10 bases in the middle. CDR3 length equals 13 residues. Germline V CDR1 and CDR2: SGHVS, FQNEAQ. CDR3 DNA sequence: TGTGCCAGCAGCTTAGCAGGGGCCGGGGAGCAGTACTTC. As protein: CASSLAGAGEQYF. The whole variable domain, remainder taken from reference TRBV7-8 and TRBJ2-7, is GAGVSQSPRYKVAKRGQDVALRCDPISGHVSLFWYQQALGQGPEFLTYFQNEAQLDKSGLPSDRFFAERPEGSVSTLKIQRTQQEDSAVYLCASSLAGAGEQYFGPGTRLTVT.

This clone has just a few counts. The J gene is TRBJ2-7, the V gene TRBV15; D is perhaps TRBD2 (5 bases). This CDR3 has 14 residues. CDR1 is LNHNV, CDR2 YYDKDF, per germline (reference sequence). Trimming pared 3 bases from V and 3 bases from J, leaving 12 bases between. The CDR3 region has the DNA TGTGCCACCAGCAGCGACGTAGCGAGCTACGAGCAGTACTTC. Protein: CATSSDVASYEQYF.

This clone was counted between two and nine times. CDR3 amino acids: CASSVSLNPHYGYTF. For the CDR3, the DNA is TGTGCCAGCAGCGTATCCCTAAACCCCCACTATGGCTACACCTTC. The chain links TRBV9 to TRBJ1-2; no firm D call. Trimming left V 1 base short and J 3 bases short, with 13 bases between. Germline V gene sequence: CDR1 SGDLS, CDR2 YYNGEE. The CDR3 length is 15 residues.

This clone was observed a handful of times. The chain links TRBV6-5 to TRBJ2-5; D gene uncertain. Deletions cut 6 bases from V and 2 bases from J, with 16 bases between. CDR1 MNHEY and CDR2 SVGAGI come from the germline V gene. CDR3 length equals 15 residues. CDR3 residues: CASSPNYNAQETQYF. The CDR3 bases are TGTGCCAGCAGCCCCAACTATAACGCGCAAGAGACCCAGTACTTC.

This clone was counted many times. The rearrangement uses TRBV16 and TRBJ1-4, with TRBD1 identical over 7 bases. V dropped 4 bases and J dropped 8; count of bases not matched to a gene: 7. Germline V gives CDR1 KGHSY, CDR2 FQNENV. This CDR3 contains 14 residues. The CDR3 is CASSPRTGVEKLFF. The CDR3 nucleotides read TGTGCCAGCAGCCCCCGCACAGGGGTGGAAAAACTGTTTTTT.

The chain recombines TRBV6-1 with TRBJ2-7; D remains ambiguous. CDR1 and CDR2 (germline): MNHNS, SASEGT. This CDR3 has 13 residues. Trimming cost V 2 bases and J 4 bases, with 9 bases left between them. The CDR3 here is CASSEHVVYEQYF. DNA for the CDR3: TGTGCCAGCAGTGAACACGTCGTATACGAGCAGTACTTC.

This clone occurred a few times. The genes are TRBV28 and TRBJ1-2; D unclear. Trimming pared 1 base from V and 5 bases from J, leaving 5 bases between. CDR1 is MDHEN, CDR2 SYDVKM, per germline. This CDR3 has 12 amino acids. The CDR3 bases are TGTGCCAGCAGTTTATCTCGTTATGGCTACACCTTC. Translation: CASSLSRYGYTF.

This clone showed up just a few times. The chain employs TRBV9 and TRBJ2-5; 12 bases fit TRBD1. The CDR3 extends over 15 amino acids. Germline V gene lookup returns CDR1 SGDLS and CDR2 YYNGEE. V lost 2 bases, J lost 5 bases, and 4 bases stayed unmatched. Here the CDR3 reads CASSVGQGAWETQYF. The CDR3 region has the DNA TGTGCCAGCAGCGTGGGACAGGGGGCTTGGGAGACCCAGTACTTC.

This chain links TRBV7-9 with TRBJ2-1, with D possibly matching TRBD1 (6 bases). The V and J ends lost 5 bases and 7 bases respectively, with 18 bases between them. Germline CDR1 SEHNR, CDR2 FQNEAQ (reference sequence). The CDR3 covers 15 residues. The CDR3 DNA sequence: TGTGCCAGCAGCCAGGGGAGCGGTCCGAGAAATGAGCAGTTCTTC. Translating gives CASSQGSGPRNEQFF.

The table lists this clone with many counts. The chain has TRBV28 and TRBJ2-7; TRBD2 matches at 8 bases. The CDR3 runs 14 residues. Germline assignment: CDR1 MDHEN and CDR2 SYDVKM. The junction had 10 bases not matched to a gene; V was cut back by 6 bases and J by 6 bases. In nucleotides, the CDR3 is TGTGCCAGCAGACGAGGGGGACTAGTAGTCGAGCAGTACTTC. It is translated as CASRRGGLVVEQYF.

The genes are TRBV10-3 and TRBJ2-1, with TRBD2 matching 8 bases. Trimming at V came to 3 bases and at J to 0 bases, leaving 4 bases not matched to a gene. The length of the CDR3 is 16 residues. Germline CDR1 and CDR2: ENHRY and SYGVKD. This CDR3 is CAISDAGGHSYNEQFF. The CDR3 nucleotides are TGTGCCATCAGTGATGCGGGAGGACACTCCTACAATGAGCAGTTCTTC.

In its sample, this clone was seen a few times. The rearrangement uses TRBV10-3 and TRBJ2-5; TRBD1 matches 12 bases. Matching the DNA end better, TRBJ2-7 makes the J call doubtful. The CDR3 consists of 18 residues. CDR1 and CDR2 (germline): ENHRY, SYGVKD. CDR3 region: CAISEDRVGTGGRYEQYF. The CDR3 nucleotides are TGTGCCATCAGTGAGGATCGGGTGGGGACAGGGGGCCGGTACGAGCAGTACTTC.

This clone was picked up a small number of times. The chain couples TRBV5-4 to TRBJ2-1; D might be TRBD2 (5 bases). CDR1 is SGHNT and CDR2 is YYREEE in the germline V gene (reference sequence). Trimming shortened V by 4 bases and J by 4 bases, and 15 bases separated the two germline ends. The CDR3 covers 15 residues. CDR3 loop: CASSLSAGNYNEQFF. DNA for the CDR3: TGTGCCAGCAGCCTGTCCGCCGGGAATTACAATGAGCAGTTCTTC.

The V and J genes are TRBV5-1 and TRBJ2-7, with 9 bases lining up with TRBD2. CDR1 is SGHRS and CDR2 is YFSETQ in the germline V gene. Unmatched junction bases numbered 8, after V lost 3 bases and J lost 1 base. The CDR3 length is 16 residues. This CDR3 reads CASSSRPTSGSYEQYF. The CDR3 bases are TGCGCCAGCAGCTCCCGCCCGACTAGCGGATCCTACGAGCAGTACTTC.

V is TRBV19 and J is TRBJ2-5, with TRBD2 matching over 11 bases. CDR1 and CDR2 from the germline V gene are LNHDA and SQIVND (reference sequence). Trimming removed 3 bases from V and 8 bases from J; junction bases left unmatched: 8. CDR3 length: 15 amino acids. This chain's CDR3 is CASSIVTSGAQTQYF. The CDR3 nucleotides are TGTGCCAGTAGTATTGTGACTAGCGGGGCCCAAACCCAGTACTTC.

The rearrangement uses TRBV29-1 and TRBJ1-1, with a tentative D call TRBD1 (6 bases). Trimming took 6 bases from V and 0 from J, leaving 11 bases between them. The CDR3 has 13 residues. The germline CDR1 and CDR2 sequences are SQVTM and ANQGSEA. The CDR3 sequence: CSVATGVNTEAFF. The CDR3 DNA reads TGCAGCGTCGCGACAGGAGTGAACACTGAAGCTTTCTTT.

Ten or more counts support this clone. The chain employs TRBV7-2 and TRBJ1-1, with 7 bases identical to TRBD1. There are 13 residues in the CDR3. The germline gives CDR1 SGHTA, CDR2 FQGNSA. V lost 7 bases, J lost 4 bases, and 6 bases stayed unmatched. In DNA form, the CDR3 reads TGTGCCAGCACCCCGACAGGGTTCACTGAAGCTTTCTTT. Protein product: CASTPTGFTEAFF.

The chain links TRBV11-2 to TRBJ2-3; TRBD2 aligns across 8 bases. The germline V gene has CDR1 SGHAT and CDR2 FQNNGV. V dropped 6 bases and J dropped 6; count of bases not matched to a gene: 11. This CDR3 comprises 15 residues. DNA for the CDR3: TGTGCCAGCAGGAGAGGCGGGGGGTCTTTGGATACGCAGTATTTT. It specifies CASRRGGGSLDTQYF.

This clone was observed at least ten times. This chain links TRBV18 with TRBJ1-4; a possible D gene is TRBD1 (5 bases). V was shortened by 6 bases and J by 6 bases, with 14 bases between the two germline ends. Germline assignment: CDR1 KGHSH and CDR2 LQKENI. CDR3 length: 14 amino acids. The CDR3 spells CASSSGDADEKLFF. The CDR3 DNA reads TGTGCCAGCTCCTCGGGGGACGCGGATGAAAAACTGTTTTTT.

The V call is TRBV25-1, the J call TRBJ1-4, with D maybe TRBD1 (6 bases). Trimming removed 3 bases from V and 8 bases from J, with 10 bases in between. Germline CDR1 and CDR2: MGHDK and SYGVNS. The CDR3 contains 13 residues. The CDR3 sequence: CASSDDRREKLFF. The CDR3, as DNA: TGTGCCAGCAGTGACGACAGGAGGGAAAAACTGTTTTTT.

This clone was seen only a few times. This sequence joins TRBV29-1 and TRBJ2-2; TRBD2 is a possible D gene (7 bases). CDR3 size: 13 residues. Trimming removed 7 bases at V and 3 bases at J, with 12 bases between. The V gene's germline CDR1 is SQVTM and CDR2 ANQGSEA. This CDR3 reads CSGGGQDTGELFF. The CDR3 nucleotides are TGCAGCGGCGGGGGACAAGACACCGGGGAGCTGTTTTTT.

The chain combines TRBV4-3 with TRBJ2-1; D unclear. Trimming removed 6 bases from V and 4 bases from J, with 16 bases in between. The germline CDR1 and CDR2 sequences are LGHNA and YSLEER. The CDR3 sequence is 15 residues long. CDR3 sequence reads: CASSSGPSPYNEQFF. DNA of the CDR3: TGCGCCAGCAGTTCCGGGCCTAGTCCTTACAATGAGCAGTTCTTC.

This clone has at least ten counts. CDR3 in DNA: TGCGCCAGCGGAGCGGGAGACCACTCCTACAATGAGCAGTTCTTC. It yields the protein CASGAGDHSYNEQFF. The chain couples TRBV5-1 to TRBJ2-1; 8 bases map to TRBD2. Germline CDR1 is SGHRS and CDR2 is YFSETQ. The CDR3 contains 15 residues. Trimming at V came to 7 bases and at J to 0 bases, leaving 6 bases not matched to a gene.

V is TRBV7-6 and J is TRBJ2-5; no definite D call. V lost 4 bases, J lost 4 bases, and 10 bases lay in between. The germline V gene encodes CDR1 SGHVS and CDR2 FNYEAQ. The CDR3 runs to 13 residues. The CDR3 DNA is TGTGCCAGCAGCTCTAGGAGCCCAGAGACCCAGTACTTC. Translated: CASSSRSPETQYF.

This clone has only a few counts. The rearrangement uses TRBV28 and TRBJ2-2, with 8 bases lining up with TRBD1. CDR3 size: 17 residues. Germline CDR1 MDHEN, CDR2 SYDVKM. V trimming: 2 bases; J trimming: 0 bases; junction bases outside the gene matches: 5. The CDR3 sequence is CASSLLGQGTNTGELFF. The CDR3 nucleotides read TGTGCCAGCAGTTTACTCGGACAGGGTACGAACACCGGGGAGCTGTTTTTT.

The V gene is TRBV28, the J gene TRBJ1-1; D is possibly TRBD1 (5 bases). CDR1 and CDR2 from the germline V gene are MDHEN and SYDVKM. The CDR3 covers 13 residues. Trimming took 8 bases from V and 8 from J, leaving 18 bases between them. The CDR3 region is CASSLGNRDEAFF. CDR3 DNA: TGTGCCAGCTCACTTGGTAATAGGGACGAAGCTTTCTTT.

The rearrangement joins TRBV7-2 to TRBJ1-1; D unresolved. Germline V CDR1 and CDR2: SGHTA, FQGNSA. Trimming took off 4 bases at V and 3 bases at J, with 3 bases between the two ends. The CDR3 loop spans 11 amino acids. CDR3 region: CASSYHTEAFF. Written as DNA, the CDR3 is TGTGCCAGCAGCTACCACACTGAAGCTTTCTTT. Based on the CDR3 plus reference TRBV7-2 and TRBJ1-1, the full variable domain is GAGVSQSPSNKVTEKGKDVELRCDPISGHTALYWYRQSLGQGLEFLIYFQGNSAPDKSGLPSDRFSAERTGGSVSTLTIQRTQQEDSAVYLCASSYHTEAFFGQGTRLTVV.